This T cell receptor beta chain was recovered during a study of T cell responses to AZD1222 COVID-19 vaccine. Whole-study results and caveats: Spike-specific TCR repertoires showed rising breadth and depth after two AZD1222 doses. Donors skewed white British and female; clonal diversity was possibly underestimated. Scientists sampled the repertoires only once the peak T cell response had passed.

Sequencing was performed with immunoSEQ multiplex PCR; in TCRdb, only in-frame clones are kept and a portion is missing. The sample carries over 150,000 clones, roughly 92% recorded once. Germline-derived CDR1 and CDR2 are SGHKS and YYEKEE (reference sequence). V lost 5 bases and J lost 0, with 9 bases in between. CDR3 length: 14 amino acids. Concerning this clone itself: What it binds is unknown.

The V call is TRBV5-5, the J call TRBJ1-5, with D hard to call. Source: peripheral blood, taken on day 0 of AZD1222 vaccination. This clonotype was obtained from an adult in good health. CDR3 amino acids: CASSLKDSNQPQHF. CDR3 DNA: TGTGCCAGCAGTCTGAAAGATAGCAATCAGCCCCAGCATTTT. Looking up the rest from reference TRBV5-5 and TRBJ1-5 gives the full variable domain: DAGVTQSPTHLIKTRGQQVTLRCSPISGHKSVSWYQQVLGQGPQFIFQYYEKEERGRGNFPDRFSARQFPNYSSELNVNALLLGDSALYLCASSLKDSNQPQHFGDGTRLSIL.